The TCR beta chain described here comes from a study of graft-versus-host responses after intestinal transplantation. Study in general: Each of the recipients got a multivisceral, liver-intestinal, or isolated intestinal transplant. Tacrolimus plus steroids were given to all recipients for about three years, preceded by anti-thymocyte globulin induction.

Study findings and constraints: Detection of GvH clones occurred in recipient marrow, and some had their first appearance in ileum or blood. Allografts of patients with graft-donor T cell macrochimerism showed high graft-versus-host to host-versus-graft clone ratios.

V gave up 5 bases and J gave up 6 bases; unmatched junction bases: 8. This CDR3 comprises 15 residues. Germline V gene data show CDR1 as SGHRS and CDR2 as YFSETQ. The data were produced by immunoSEQ multiplex PCR, yet TCRdb's version contains in-frame clones alone and is incomplete. The sample contains some 100,000 clones, roughly 90% of which appear only once. This clone turned up a few times. What it recognizes is unknown. The chain couples TRBV5-1 to TRBJ2-2; 9 bases align to TRBD1. The source was unstimulated CD4+ T cells sorted from spleen or lymph node cells, collected before transplant. This receptor was taken from a human donor who was the organ donor for an intestinal transplant. The CDR3 coding sequence is TGCGCCAGCAGAACCGGGACAGGGCGTGCCGGGGAGCTGTTTTTT. The encoded protein is CASRTGTGRAGELFF. The whole variable domain, filled in from reference TRBV5-1 and TRBJ2-2, reads KAGVTQTPRYLIKTRGQQVTLSCSPISGHRSVSWYQQTPGQGLQFLFEYFSETQRNKGNFPGRFSGRQFSNSRSEMNVSTLELGDSALYLCASRTGTGRAGELFFGEGSRLTVL.